This T cell receptor beta chain was documented in a study of vaccination effects on CD4 cells after COVID-19. Prior to sequencing, the ViraFEST assay stimulated PBMC with viral peptide pools, which expanded the antigen-specific CD4+ T cells. Researchers isolated CD4+ T cells once approximately eleven days of culture had elapsed. As their vaccination, participants received two doses of either BNT162b2 or mRNA-1273. CDR1 and CDR2 (germline): LNHDA, SQIVND (reference sequence). Trimming at V came to 1 base and at J to 1 base, leaving 11 bases not matched to a gene. The CDR3 spans 18 residues. Here immunoSEQ multiplex PCR was the method, and the copy in TCRdb shows in-frame clones only, minus some. This sample has about 59,000 clones, with 75% to 85% found just once. In its sample, this clone was seen a few times. Its antigen is not known.

Specimen: CD4+ T cells from PBMCs cultured with HCoV-OC43 spike peptides, collected after COVID-19 vaccination. The subset is: HCoV-OC43 spike overlapping peptide pool stimulation. The chain uses TRBV19 and TRBJ2-5; TRBD1 agrees at 8 bases. The clonotype originates from a human donor who received a COVID-19 vaccine. The CDR3 region has the DNA TGTGCCAGTAGTATAGGTAGGACAGGGTATACACCCCAAGAGACCCAGTACTTC. It is translated as CASSIGRTGYTPQETQYF.